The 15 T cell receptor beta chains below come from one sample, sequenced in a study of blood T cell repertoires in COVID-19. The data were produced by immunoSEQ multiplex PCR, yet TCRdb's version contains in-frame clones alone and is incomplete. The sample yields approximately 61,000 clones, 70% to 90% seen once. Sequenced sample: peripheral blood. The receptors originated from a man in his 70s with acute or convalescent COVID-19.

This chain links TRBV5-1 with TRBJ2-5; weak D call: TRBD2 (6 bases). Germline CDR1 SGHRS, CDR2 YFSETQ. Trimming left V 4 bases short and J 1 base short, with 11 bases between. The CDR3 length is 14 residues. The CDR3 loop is CASSLRTTQETQYF. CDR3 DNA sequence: TGCGCCAGCAGCCTTCGGACTACCCAAGAGACCCAGTACTTC.

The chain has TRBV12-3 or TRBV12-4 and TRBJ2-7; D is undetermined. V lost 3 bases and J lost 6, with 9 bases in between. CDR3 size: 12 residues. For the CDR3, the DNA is TGTGCCAGCAGTTTCCCCAATTTCGAGCAGTACTTC. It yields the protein CASSFPNFEQYF.

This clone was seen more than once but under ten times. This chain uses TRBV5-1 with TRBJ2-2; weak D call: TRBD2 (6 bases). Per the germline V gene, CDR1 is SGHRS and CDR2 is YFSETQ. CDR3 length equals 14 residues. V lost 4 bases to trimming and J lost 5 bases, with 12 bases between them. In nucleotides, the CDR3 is TGCGCCAGCAGCCTGGGACTGGAGACCGGGGAGCTGTTTTTT. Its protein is CASSLGLETGELFF.

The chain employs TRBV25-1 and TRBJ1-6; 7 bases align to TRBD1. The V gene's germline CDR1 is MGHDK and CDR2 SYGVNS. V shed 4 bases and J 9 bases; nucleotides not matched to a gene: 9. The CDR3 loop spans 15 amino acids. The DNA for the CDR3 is TGTGCCAGCAGTGGTCGACAGGGCTATTCTTCACCCCTCCACTTT. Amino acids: CASSGRQGYSSPLHF. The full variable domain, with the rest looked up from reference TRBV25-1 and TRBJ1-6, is EADIYQTPRYLVIGTGKKITLECSQTMGHDKMYWYQQDPGMELHLIHYSYGVNSTEKGDLSSESTVSRIRTEHFPLTLESARPSHTSQYLCASSGRQGYSSPLHFGNGTRLTVT.

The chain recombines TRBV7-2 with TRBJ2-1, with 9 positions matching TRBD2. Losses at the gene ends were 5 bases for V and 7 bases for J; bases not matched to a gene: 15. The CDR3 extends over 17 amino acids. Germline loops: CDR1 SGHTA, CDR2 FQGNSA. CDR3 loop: CASSHRTGSGGLNEQFF. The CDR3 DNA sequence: TGTGCCAGCAGCCATCGGACGGGTAGCGGGGGCTTGAATGAGCAGTTCTTC.

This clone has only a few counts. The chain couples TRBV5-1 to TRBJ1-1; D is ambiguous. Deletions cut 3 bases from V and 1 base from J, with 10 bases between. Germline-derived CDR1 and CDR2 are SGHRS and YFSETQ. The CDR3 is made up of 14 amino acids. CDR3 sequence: CASSSEFSNTEAFF. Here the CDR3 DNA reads TGCGCCAGCAGCTCCGAGTTTTCGAACACTGAAGCTTTCTTT.

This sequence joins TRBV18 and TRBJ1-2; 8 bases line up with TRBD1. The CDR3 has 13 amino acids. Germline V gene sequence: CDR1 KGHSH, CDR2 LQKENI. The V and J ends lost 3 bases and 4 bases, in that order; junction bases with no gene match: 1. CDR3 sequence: CASSPDRVYGYTF. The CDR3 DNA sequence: TGTGCCAGCTCACCGGACAGGGTCTATGGCTACACCTTC.

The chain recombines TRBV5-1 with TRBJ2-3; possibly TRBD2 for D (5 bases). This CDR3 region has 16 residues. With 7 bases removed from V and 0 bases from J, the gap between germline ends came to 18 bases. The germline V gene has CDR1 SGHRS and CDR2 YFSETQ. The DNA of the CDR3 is TGCGCCAGCGAGCCTGGACGGGGAATCAGCACAGATACGCAGTATTTT. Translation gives CASEPGRGISTDTQYF. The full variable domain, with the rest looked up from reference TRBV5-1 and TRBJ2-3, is KAGVTQTPRYLIKTRGQQVTLSCSPISGHRSVSWYQQTPGQGLQFLFEYFSETQRNKGNFPGRFSGRQFSNSRSEMNVSTLELGDSALYLCASEPGRGISTDTQYFGPGTRLTVL.

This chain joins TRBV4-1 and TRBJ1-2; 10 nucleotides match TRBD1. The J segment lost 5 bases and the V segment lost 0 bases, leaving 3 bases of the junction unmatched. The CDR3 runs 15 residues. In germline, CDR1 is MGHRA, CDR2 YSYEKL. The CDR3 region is CASSQEGGQGYGYTF. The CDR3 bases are TGCGCCAGCAGCCAAGAGGGGGGACAGGGGTATGGCTACACCTTC.

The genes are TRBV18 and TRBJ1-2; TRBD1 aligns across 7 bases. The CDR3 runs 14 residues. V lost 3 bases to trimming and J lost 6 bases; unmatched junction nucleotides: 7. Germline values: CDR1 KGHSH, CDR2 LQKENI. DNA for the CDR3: TGTGCCAGCTCACCGACGACAGGGTTAGATGGCTACACCTTC. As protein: CASSPTTGLDGYTF.

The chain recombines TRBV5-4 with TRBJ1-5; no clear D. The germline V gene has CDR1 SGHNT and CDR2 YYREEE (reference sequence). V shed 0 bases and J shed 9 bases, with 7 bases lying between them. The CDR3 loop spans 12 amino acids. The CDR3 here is CASSLDSGPQHF. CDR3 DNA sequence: TGTGCCAGCAGCTTGGACAGCGGGCCCCAGCATTTT.

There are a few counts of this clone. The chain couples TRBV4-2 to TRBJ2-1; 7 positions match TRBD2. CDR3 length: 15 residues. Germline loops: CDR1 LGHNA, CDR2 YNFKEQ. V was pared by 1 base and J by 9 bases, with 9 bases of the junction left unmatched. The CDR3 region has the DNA TGTGCCAGCAGCCAAGTACTAGCGACTGGGGGTGAGCAGTTCTTC. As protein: CASSQVLATGGEQFF.

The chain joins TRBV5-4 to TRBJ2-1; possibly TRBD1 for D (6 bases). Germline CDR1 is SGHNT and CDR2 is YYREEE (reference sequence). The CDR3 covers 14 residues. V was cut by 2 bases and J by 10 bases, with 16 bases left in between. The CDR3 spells CASSLDKPGDEQFF. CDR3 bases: TGTGCCAGCAGCTTAGACAAACCAGGGGACGAGCAGTTCTTC.

CDR3 residues: CASGVWQGSYGYTF. The CDR3, as DNA: TGTGCTAGTGGGGTATGGCAGGGGTCCTATGGCTACACCTTC. The rearrangement uses TRBV12-5 and TRBJ1-2; maybe TRBD1 (6 bases). Germline V CDR1 and CDR2: LGHNT, FRNRAP. This CDR3 has 14 residues. With 6 bases removed from V and 4 bases from J, the gap between germline ends came to 15 bases.

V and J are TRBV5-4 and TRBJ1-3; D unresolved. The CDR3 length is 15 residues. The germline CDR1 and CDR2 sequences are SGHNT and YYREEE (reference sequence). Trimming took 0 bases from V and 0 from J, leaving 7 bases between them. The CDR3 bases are TGTGCCAGCAGCTTGGACAGCCTCTCTGGAAACACCATATATTTT. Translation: CASSLDSLSGNTIYF.